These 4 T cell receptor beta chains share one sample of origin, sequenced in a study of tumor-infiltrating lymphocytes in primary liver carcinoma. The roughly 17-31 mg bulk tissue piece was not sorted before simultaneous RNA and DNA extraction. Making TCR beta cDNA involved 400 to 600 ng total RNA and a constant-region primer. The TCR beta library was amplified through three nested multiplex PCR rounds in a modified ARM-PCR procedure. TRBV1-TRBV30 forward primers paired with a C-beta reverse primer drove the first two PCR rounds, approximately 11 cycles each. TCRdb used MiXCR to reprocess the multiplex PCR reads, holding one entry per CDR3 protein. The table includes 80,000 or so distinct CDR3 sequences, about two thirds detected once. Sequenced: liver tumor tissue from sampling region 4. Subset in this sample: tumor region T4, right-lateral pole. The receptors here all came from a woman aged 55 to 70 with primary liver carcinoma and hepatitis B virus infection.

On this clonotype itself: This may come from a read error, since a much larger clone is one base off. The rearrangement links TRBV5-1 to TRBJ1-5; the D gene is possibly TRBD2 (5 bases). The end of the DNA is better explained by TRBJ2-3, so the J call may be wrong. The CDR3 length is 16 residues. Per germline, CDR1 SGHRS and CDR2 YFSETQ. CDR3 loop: CASSLGHGGGDQPQYF. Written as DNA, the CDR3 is TGCGCCAGCAGCTTGGGTCACGGAGGTGGTGACCAGCCCCAGTATTTT.

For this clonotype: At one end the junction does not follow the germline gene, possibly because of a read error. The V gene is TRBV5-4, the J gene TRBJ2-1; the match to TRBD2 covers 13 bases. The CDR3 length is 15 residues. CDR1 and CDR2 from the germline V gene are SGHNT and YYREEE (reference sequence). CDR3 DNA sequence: TGTGCCAGCGGCTTGACTAGCGGGAGGTCGTATGAGCAATTCTTC. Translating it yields CASGLTSGRSYEQFF.

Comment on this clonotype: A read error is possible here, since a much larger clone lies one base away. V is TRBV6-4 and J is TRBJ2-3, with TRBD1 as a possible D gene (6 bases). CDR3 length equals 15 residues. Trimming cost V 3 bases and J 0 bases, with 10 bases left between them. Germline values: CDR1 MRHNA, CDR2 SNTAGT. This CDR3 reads CASSESTGSTDTQYF. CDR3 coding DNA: TGTGCCAGCAGTGAATCAACAGGGAGCACAGATACGCAGTATTTT.

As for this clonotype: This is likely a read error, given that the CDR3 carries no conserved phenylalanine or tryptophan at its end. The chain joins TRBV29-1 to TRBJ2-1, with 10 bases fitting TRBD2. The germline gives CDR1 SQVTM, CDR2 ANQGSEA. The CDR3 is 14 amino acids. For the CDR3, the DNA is TGCATCGTGGGGTGGCTAGCGGGAGATGGTGAGCAGTTCTTA. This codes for CIVGWLAGDGEQFL.